The clone carrying this TCR beta chain was picked up many times. Trimming cost V 3 bases and J 4 bases, with 16 bases left between them. The CDR3 totals 15 residues. Germline CDR1 reads MNHNY; CDR2 reads SVGAGI (reference sequence). This sample is part of a study of neurological immune-mediated disorders. Synthesis of cDNA was performed by 5'RACE using 10-nucleotide random UMIs. TCRdb ran MiXCR on the 5' RACE reads and lists one entry per CDR3 protein. This table has 55,000 to 70,000 distinct CDR3 sequences, around 5% appearing once. Sequenced sample: PBMCs. The genes are TRBV6-6 and TRBJ2-7, with D unresolved. The TCR sequence derives from a human donor with multiple sclerosis. The donor label of this sample is uncertain. The CDR3 loop reads CASSYPIYGAYEQYF. CDR3 sequence (DNA): TGTGCCAGCAGTTATCCTATATATGGAGCTTACGAGCAGTACTTC.